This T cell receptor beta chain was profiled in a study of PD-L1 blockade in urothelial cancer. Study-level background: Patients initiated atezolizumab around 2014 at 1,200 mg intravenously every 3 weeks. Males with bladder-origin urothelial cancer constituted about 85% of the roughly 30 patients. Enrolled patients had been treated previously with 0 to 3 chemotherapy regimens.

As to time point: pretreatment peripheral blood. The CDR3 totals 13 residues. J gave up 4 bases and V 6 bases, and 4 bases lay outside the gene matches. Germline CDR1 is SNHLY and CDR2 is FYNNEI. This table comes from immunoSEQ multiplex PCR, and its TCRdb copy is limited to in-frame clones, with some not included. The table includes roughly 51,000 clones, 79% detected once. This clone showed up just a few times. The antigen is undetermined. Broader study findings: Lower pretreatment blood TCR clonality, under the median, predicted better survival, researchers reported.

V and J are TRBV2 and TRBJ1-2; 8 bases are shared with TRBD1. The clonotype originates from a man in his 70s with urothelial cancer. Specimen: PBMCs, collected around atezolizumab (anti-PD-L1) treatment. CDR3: CASRQGGGYGYTF. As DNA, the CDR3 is TGTGCCAGCAGACAGGGGGGTGGCTATGGCTACACCTTC.